This T cell receptor beta chain came from a study of regulatory T cells in long-lasting Graves disease. Across the study: The definition of persistent Graves' disease was over 5 years of antithyroid drugs with positive TSH receptor antibodies.

Documented time point: persistent/refractory GD, antithyroid drugs over 5 years with positive TRAb. Following extraction of RNA from PBMCs, that RNA was used to make the TCR library. HTBI primers from iRepertoire and Arm-PCR of CDR3 regions yielded the TCR beta libraries. TCRdb redid the calling of the multiplex PCR reads with MiXCR, one entry per CDR3 protein. The sample lists about 430,000 distinct CDR3 sequences; roughly 23% were seen once. Trimming pared 6 bases from V and 1 base from J, leaving 10 bases between. This CDR3 region has 13 residues. CDR1 is MDHEN and CDR2 is SYDVKM in the germline V gene. This clonotype was found many times.

The chain has TRBV28 and TRBJ2-7; D unclear. The receptor was derived from a female donor with Graves disease. The source material was peripheral blood mononuclear cells (PBMCs), sampled when the disease was refractory, from a patient treated with antithyroid drugs. CDR3 in amino acids: CASSAMGSYEQYF. CDR3 in DNA: TGTGCCAGCAGCGCAATGGGGTCCTACGAGCAGTACTTC.